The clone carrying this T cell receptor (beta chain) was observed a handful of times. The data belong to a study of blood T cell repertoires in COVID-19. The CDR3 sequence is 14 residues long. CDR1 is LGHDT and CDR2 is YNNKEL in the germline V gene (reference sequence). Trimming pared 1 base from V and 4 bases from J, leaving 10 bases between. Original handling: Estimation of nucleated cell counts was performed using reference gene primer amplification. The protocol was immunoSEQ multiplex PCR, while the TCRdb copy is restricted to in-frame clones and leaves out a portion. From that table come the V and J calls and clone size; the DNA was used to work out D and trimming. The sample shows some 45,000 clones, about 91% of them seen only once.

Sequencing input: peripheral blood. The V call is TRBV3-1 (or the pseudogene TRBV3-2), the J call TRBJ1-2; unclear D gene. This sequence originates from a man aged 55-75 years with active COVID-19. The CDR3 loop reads CASSQGPSGYGYTF. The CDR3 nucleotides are TGTGCCAGCAGCCAAGGGCCCAGCGGCTATGGCTACACCTTC.